The entry below describes one TCR beta chain. The sample originates from a study of sequential checkpoint blockade in melanoma. Measured with immunoSEQ multiplex PCR; TCRdb has only the in-frame clones, and not every one. The sample contains tens of thousands of clones, around 82% of which appear only once. The treatment was: randomized to nivolumab then ipilimumab (arm A) or the reverse (arm B). DNA-damaging chemotherapy had not been given to any patient beforehand. This TCR derives from a human donor with melanoma. Here the sequenced sample was CD8+ T cells sorted from blood (inferred from file names), taken from a patient given nivolumab and ipilimumab in sequence.

The CDR3 protein is CASSSLTSGRAKFF. CDR3 in DNA: TGTGCCAGCAGTTCCTTGACTAGCGGGAGGGCAAAGTTCTTC. This rearrangement joins TRBV6-5 to TRBJ2-1, with 14 bases fitting TRBD2. Trimming removed 4 bases from V and 14 bases from J; junction bases left unmatched: 7. CDR3 length equals 14 residues. From germline, CDR1 is MNHEY and CDR2 SVGAGI.